Listed here is a single TCR beta chain. The CDR3 loop spans 14 amino acids. V lost 0 bases to trimming and J lost 8 bases, with 11 bases between them. Germline V gene lookup returns CDR1 SGHDN and CDR2 FVKESK. The sample belongs to a study of CD8+ T cells in alopecia areata. The authors extracted RNA and reverse transcribed it into cDNA as the sequencing template. TCRdb's table, derived via immunoSEQ multiplex PCR, lists solely in-frame clones and lacks some. The sample holds about 150,000 clones; nearly 55% are singletons and the top ten take about a sixth. Indicated treatment: oral pan-JAK inhibitor, 5-10 mg twice daily.

This TCR derives from a human donor with alopecia areata. The specimen comprised CD8+ T cells sorted from blood, sampled at week 4, from a patient treated with tofacitinib. This chain uses TRBV14 with TRBJ2-1; D might be TRBD1 (5 bases). The CDR3 region has the DNA TGTGCCAGCAGCCAAGATTGGCAGGGCGATGAGCAGTTCTTC. Amino acid sequence: CASSQDWQGDEQFF.